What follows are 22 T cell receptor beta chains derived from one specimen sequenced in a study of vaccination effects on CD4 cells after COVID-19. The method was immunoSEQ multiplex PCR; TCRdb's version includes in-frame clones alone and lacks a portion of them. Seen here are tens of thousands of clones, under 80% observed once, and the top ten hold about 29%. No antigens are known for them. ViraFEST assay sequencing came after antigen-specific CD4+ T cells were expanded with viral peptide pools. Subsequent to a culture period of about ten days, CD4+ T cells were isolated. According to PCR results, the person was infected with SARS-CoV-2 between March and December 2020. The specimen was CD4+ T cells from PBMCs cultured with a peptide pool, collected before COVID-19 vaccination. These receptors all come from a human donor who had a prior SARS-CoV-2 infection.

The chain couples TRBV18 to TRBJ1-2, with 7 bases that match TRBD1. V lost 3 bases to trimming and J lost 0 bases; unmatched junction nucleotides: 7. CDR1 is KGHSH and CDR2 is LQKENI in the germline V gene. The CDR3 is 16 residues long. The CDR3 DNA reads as TGTGCCAGCTCACCCCTCGGGACAGCACCTAACTATGGCTACACCTTC. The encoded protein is CASSPLGTAPNYGYTF.

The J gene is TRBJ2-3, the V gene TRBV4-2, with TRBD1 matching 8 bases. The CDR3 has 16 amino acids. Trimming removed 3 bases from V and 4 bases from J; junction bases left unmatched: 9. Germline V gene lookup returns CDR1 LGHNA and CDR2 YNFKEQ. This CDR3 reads CASSHRTGKAADTQYF. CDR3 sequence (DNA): TGTGCCAGCAGCCACCGGACAGGGAAAGCGGCAGATACGCAGTATTTT.

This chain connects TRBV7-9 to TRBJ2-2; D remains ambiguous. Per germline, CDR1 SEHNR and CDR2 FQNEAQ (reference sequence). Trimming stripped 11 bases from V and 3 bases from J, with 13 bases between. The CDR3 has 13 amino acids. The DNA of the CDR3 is TGTGCCCCCTCGTCCCCGGACACCGGGGAGCTGTTTTTT. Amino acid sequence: CAPSSPDTGELFF. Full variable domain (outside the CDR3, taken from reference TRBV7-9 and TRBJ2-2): DTGVSQNPRHKITKRGQNVTFRCDPISEHNRLYWYRQTLGQGPEFLTYFQNEAQLEKSRLLSDRFSAERPKGSFSTLEIQRTEQGDSAMYLCAPSSPDTGELFFGEGSRLTVL.

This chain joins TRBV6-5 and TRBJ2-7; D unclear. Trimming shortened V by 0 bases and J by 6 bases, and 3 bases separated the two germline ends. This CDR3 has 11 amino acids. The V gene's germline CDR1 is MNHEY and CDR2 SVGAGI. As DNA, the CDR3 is TGTGCCAGCAGTTACTCGGGCGAGCAGTACTTC. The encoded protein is CASSYSGEQYF.

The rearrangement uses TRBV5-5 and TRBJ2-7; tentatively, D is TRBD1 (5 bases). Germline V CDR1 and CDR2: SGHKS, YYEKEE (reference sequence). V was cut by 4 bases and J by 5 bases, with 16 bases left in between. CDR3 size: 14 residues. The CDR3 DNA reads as TGTGCCAGCAGCCCGCCTGACCCAGGGCACGAGCAGTACTTC. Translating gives CASSPPDPGHEQYF.

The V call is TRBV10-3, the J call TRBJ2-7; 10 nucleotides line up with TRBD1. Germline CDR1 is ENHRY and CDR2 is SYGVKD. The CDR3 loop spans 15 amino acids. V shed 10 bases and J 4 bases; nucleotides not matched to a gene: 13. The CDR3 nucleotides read TGTGCCACCCAACCAAGGACAGGGGGTAGATACGAGCAGTACTTC. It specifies CATQPRTGGRYEQYF.

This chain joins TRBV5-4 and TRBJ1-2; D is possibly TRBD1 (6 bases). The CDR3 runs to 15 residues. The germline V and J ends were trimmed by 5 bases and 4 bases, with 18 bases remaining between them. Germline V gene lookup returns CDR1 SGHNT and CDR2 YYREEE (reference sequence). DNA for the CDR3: TGTGCCAGCAGGGTAGGTGGGGGCGATGCCTATGGCTACACCTTC. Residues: CASRVGGGDAYGYTF.

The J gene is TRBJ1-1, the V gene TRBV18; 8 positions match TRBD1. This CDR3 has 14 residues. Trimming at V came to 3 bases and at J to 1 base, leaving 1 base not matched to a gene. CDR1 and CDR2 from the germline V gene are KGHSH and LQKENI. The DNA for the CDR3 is TGTGCCAGCTCACCCCAGGGGGCGAACACTGAAGCTTTCTTT. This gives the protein CASSPQGANTEAFF.

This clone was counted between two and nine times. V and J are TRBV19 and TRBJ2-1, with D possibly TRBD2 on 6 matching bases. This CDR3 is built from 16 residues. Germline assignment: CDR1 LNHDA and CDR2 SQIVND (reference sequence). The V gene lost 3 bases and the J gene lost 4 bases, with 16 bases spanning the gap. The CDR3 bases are TGTGCCAGTAGTATCAATCTTAGCGGCCGATACAATGAGCAGTTCTTC. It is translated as CASSINLSGRYNEQFF. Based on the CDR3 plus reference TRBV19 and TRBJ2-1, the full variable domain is DGGITQSPKYLFRKEGQNVTLSCEQNLNHDAMYWYRQDPGQGLRLIYYSQIVNDFQKGDIAEGYSVSREKKESFPLTVTSAQKNPTAFYLCASSINLSGRYNEQFFGPGTRLTVL.

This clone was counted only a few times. The CDR3 protein is CATSEAGTGDTEAFF. In DNA, the CDR3 is TGTGCCACCAGTGAAGCTGGCACGGGGGACACTGAAGCTTTCTTT. This chain links TRBV24-1 with TRBJ1-1; a weak D match, TRBD1 (5 bases). The CDR3 is 15 residues long. Trimming removed 4 bases at V and 3 bases at J, with 14 bases between. Per germline, CDR1 KGHDR and CDR2 SFDVKD.

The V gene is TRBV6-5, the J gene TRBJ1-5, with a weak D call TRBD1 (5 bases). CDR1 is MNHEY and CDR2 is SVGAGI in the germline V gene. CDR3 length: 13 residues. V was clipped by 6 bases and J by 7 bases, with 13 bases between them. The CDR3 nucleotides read TGTGCCAGCAGCGGTCGGGGGGGGCAGCCCCAGCATTTT. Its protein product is CASSGRGGQPQHF.

CDR3 region: CASTLNGANYGYTF. The CDR3 DNA reads as TGTGCCAGTACCCTAAACGGGGCGAACTATGGCTACACCTTC. The V gene is TRBV19, the J gene TRBJ1-2, with TRBD1 as a possible D gene (5 bases). Germline CDR1 is LNHDA and CDR2 is SQIVND (reference sequence). This CDR3 is built from 14 residues. The ends were cut back, 7 bases at V and 2 bases at J, with 14 bases in the middle.

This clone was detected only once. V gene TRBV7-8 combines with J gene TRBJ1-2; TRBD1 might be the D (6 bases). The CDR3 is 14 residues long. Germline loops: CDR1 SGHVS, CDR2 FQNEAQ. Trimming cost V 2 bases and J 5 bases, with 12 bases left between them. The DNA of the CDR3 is TGTGCCAGCAGCTTAAGGTCCAGGGGATATGGCTACACCTTC. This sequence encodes CASSLRSRGYGYTF.

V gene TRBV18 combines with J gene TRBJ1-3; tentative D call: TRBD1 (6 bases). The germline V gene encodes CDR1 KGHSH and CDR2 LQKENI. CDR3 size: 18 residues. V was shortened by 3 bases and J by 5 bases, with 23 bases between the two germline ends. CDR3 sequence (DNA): TGTGCCAGCTCACCGACACGAGGTACCTGGGGGCCTCGAAACACCATATATTTT. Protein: CASSPTRGTWGPRNTIYF.

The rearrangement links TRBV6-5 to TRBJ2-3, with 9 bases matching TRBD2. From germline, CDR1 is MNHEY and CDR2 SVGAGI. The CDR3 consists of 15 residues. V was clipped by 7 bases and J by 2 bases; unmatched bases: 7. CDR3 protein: CASKPGLALTDTQYF. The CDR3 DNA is TGTGCCAGCAAACCGGGACTAGCTCTCACAGATACGCAGTATTTT.

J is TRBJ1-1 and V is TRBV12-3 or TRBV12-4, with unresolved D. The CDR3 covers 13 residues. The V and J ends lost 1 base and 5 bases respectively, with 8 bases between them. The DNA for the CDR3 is TGTGCCAGCAGTTTAGGACGGAGAACTGAAGCTTTCTTT. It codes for CASSLGRRTEAFF.

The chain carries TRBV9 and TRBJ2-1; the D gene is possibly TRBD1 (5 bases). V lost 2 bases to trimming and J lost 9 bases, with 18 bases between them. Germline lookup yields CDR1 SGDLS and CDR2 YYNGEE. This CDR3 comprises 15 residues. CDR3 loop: CASSVDTGYTIEQFF. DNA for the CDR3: TGTGCCAGCAGCGTGGACACAGGTTATACAATTGAGCAGTTCTTC.

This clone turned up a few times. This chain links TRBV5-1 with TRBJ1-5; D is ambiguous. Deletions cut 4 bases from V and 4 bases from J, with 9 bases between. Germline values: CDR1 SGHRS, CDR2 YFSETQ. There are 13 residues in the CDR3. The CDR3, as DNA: TGCGCCAGCAGCCCGGACCCAAATCAGCCCCAGCATTTT. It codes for CASSPDPNQPQHF. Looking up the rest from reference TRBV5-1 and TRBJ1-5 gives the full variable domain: KAGVTQTPRYLIKTRGQQVTLSCSPISGHRSVSWYQQTPGQGLQFLFEYFSETQRNKGNFPGRFSGRQFSNSRSEMNVSTLELGDSALYLCASSPDPNQPQHFGDGTRLSIL.

CDR3 DNA: TGTGCCAGCAGCTTATTCGGACTAGGAGTAGATACGCAGTATTTT. This translates into CASSLFGLGVDTQYF. The chain couples TRBV11-3 to TRBJ2-3, with TRBD2 identical over 7 bases. The CDR3 extends over 15 amino acids. V trimming: 2 bases; J trimming: 5 bases; junction bases outside the gene matches: 7. Germline CDR1 SGHNT, CDR2 YENEEA.

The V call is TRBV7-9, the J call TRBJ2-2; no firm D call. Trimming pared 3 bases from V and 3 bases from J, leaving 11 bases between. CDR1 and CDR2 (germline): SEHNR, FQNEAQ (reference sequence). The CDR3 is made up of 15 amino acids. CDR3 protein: CASSLVYRDTGELFF. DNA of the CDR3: TGTGCCAGCAGCTTGGTTTATAGGGACACCGGGGAGCTGTTTTTT.

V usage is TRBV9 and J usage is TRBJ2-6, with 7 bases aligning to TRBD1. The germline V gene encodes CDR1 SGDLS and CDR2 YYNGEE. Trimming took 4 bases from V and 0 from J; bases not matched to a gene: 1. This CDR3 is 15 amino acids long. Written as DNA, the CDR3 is TGTGCCAGCAGCCGGGACAGCTCTGGGGCCAACGTCCTGACTTTC. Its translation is CASSRDSSGANVLTF. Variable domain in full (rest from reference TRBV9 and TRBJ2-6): DSGVTQTPKHLITATGQRVTLRCSPRSGDLSVYWYQQSLDQGLQFLIQYYNGEERAKGNILERFSAQQFPDLHSELNLSSLELGDSALYFCASSRDSSGANVLTFGAGSRLTVL.

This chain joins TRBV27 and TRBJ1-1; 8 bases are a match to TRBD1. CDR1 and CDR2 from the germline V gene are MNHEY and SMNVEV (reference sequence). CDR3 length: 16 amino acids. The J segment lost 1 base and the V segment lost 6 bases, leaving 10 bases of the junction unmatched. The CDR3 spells CASSPLQGARNTEAFF. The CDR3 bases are TGTGCCAGCAGCCCCCTGCAGGGGGCGAGGAACACTGAAGCTTTCTTT.